These 27 T cell receptor beta chains were sequenced from one sample in a study of shared clonotypes between healthy human individuals. It was CD45RO-negative cells, positively selected for CCR7, that made up naive CD8 cells, with terminally differentiated effector memory CD45RA+ cells excluded. Repertoires were generated with immunoSEQ multiplex PCR, while TCRdb's copy carries only in-frame clones and drops some. This sample has about 2,100,000 clones, with about 92% found just once. Source material: naive CD8+ T cells from PBMCs. The source is a man aged 18-30 years in good health. Some clones in this sample may be carry-over from other donors' samples.

This clone was recorded only once. This sequence joins TRBV2 and TRBJ1-2, with no clear D. Germline V gives CDR1 SNHLY, CDR2 FYNNEI. The length of the CDR3 is 14 residues. Trimming took off 3 bases at V and 7 bases at J, with 15 bases between the two ends. Written as DNA, the CDR3 is TGTGCCAGCAGTGAGTCGATAACAGCGTTTGGCTACACCTTC. Its translation: CASSESITAFGYTF.

On this clone: This same CDR3 is encoded by further DNA sequences in the sample. This chain connects TRBV19 to TRBJ2-1, with D perhaps TRBD1 (7 bases). CDR3 length equals 15 residues. CDR1 and CDR2 (germline): LNHDA, SQIVND (reference sequence). V gave up 3 bases and J gave up 2 bases, with 11 bases separating them. Here the CDR3 DNA reads TGTGCCAGTAGTATCGGAGGGGGCGCCTACAATGAGCAGTTCTTC. It specifies CASSIGGGAYNEQFF.

The V call is TRBV19, the J call TRBJ2-7; 7 bases line up with TRBD1. Germline-derived CDR1 and CDR2 are LNHDA and SQIVND (reference sequence). V gave up 1 base and J gave up 2 bases; unmatched junction bases: 2. This CDR3 contains 14 residues. The CDR3 spells CASSIGDSPYEQYF. The CDR3 DNA reads TGTGCCAGTAGTATAGGGGACAGTCCCTACGAGCAGTACTTC. Complete variable domain (other parts from reference TRBV19 and TRBJ2-7): DGGITQSPKYLFRKEGQNVTLSCEQNLNHDAMYWYRQDPGQGLRLIYYSQIVNDFQKGDIAEGYSVSREKKESFPLTVTSAQKNPTAFYLCASSIGDSPYEQYFGPGTRLTVT.

The chain recombines TRBV4-1 with TRBJ1-1; D is perhaps TRBD1 (6 bases). The CDR3 totals 14 residues. Germline V gene lookup returns CDR1 MGHRA and CDR2 YSYEKL. Trimming cost V 3 bases and J 7 bases, with 15 bases left between them. In DNA form, the CDR3 reads TGCGCCAGCAGCCATAGGGGGGGGGAAGGTGAAGCTTTCTTT. This encodes CASSHRGGEGEAFF.

This chain uses TRBV19 with TRBJ2-1; 10 positions match TRBD2. With V trimmed by 2 bases and J by 9 bases, 13 bases remained unmatched. Germline lookup yields CDR1 LNHDA and CDR2 SQIVND (reference sequence). The length of the CDR3 is 17 residues. The CDR3 reads CASSIMTSGRRAAEQFF. Written as DNA, the CDR3 is TGTGCCAGTAGTATAATGACTAGCGGGCGGAGAGCGGCTGAGCAGTTCTTC.

The rearrangement uses TRBV28 and TRBJ1-2; D remains unclear. V shed 5 bases and J shed 0 bases, with 13 bases lying between them. Germline-derived CDR1 and CDR2 are MDHEN and SYDVKM. CDR3 length: 15 amino acids. The CDR3 loop reads CASSLGPKANYGYTF. Written as DNA, the CDR3 is TGTGCCAGCAGTCTCGGACCGAAAGCTAACTATGGCTACACCTTC.

The chain combines TRBV27 with TRBJ2-7, with D perhaps TRBD2 (7 bases). The CDR3 is 16 amino acids. Looked up from germline, CDR1 is MNHEY and CDR2 is SMNVEV (reference sequence). The V gene lost 5 bases and the J gene lost 7 bases, with 24 bases spanning the gap. As DNA, the CDR3 is TGTGCCAGCAGTACTTGGGGGGGCGAAAAGAGTGGAGAGCAGTACTTC. Its translation: CASSTWGGEKSGEQYF.

This clone was detected only once. CDR3 DNA: TGCGCCAGCAGCCAAGCAGTTAAGATTGGGTCGGGCGAGCAGTACTTC. Its protein is CASSQAVKIGSGEQYF. This chain uses TRBV4-1 with TRBJ2-7, with no clear D. V was clipped by 1 base and J by 6 bases, with 19 bases between them. Germline V gives CDR1 MGHRA, CDR2 YSYEKL. There are 16 residues in the CDR3.

This chain's CDR3 is CASIPLWGRDGYTF. In nucleotides, the CDR3 is TGTGCCAGCATACCACTGTGGGGGCGGGATGGCTACACCTTC. This chain uses TRBV28 with TRBJ1-2; D is perhaps TRBD1 (6 bases). This CDR3 contains 14 residues. Germline V gene lookup returns CDR1 MDHEN and CDR2 SYDVKM. With 7 bases removed from V and 6 bases from J, the gap between germline ends came to 18 bases.

The rearrangement joins TRBV2 to TRBJ2-2; D unclear. This CDR3 is 15 amino acids long. Germline V gives CDR1 SNHLY, CDR2 FYNNEI. The V end was cut by 3 bases, the J end by 1 base, with 9 bases between. In DNA, the CDR3 is TGTGCCAGCAGTGATAATTGGGGGAACACCGGGGAGCTGTTTTTT. Its protein is CASSDNWGNTGELFF.

This clone is a singleton in its sample. The chain combines TRBV5-1 with TRBJ2-1; D unclear. CDR1 is SGHRS and CDR2 is YFSETQ in the germline V gene. The CDR3 totals 14 residues. Trimming took 4 bases from V and 3 from J, leaving 11 bases between them. As DNA, the CDR3 is TGCGCCAGCAGCCCCCCAGCCCTCTACAATGAGCAGTTCTTC. It encodes CASSPPALYNEQFF.

This sequence joins TRBV7-6 and TRBJ2-2; possible D gene TRBD1, 6 bases. The germline V gene encodes CDR1 SGHVS and CDR2 FNYEAQ. The V and J ends lost 1 base and 4 bases respectively, with 10 bases between them. The CDR3 consists of 15 residues. CDR3 residues: CASSLGAGVTGELFF. CDR3 bases: TGTGCCAGCAGCTTAGGGGCAGGGGTCACCGGGGAGCTGTTTTTT.

In this sample, this clone turned up once. The chain links TRBV7-8 to TRBJ1-5; D perhaps matches TRBD1 (6 bases). Germline V gene data show CDR1 as SGHVS and CDR2 as FQNEAQ. The CDR3 is 16 amino acids. Trimming took off 1 base at V and 2 bases at J, with 12 bases between the two ends. The CDR3: CASSLEGGSGNQPQHF. CDR3 nucleotide sequence: TGTGCCAGCAGCTTAGAAGGGGGATCAGGCAATCAGCCCCAGCATTTT.

The chain combines TRBV29-1 with TRBJ2-1; D is undetermined. The germline gives CDR1 SQVTM, CDR2 ANQGSEA. The CDR3 runs to 11 residues. The germline V and J ends were trimmed by 1 base and 6 bases, with 4 bases remaining between them. The CDR3 loop is CSVEVSNEQFF. The CDR3, as DNA: TGCAGCGTTGAAGTCTCCAATGAGCAGTTCTTC.

On this clone: Other DNA sequences from this sample encode an identical CDR3 as well. The genes are TRBV9 and TRBJ1-5; no reliable D call. Germline V lookup: CDR1 SGDLS, CDR2 YYNGEE. The CDR3 is 14 amino acids. With 3 bases removed from V and 4 bases from J, the gap between germline ends came to 11 bases. Here the CDR3 reads CASSADGLNQPQHF. The CDR3 nucleotides are TGTGCCAGCAGCGCAGACGGATTAAATCAGCCCCAGCATTTT.

In this sample, this clone turned up once. The chain combines TRBV6-4 with TRBJ2-5; TRBD2 aligns across 7 bases. With V trimmed by 6 bases and J by 5 bases, 6 bases remained unmatched. The CDR3 length is 13 residues. Germline CDR1 reads MRHNA; CDR2 reads SNTAGT. In DNA, the CDR3 is TGTGCCAGCAGACCCACTAGCGTGGAGACCCAGTACTTC. It translates to CASRPTSVETQYF.

This chain joins TRBV5-1 and TRBJ2-7; 11 positions agree with TRBD2. The ends lost 0 bases at V and 6 bases at J; junction bases unmatched: 14. Germline loops: CDR1 SGHRS, CDR2 YFSETQ. There are 18 residues in the CDR3. CDR3 loop: CASSLGARLAGKTIEQYF. CDR3 nucleotides: TGCGCCAGCAGCTTGGGGGCGCGACTAGCGGGAAAAACCATCGAGCAGTACTTC.

The genes are TRBV10-1 and TRBJ2-7, with a weak D call TRBD1 (6 bases). The CDR3 spans 14 residues. Trimming pared 4 bases from V and 3 bases from J, leaving 13 bases between. Germline CDR1 and CDR2: WNHNN and SYGVQD (reference sequence). CDR3 in DNA: TGCGCCAGCAGTGTCGGCAGGGGTGGCTACGAGCAGTACTTC. This gives the protein CASSVGRGGYEQYF.

The gene calls are TRBV27 and TRBJ2-7, with D tentatively TRBD2 (6 bases). Germline V gene sequence: CDR1 MNHEY, CDR2 SMNVEV (reference sequence). The CDR3 length is 15 residues. The V end lost 2 bases, the J end lost 9 bases, and 20 bases lay between the germline ends. CDR3 bases: TGTGCCAGCAGTTTAGCAGGGATGGGACTCTGGCGGCAGTACTTC. Amino acids: CASSLAGMGLWRQYF.

As for this clone: Different DNA sequences within this sample yield the same CDR3. Here the CDR3 reads CASSIDRESYNEQFF. The CDR3 nucleotides read TGTGCCAGTAGTATTGACAGGGAGAGCTACAATGAGCAGTTCTTC. This rearrangement joins TRBV19 to TRBJ2-1; TRBD1 matches 7 bases. This CDR3 comprises 15 residues. The germline V gene has CDR1 LNHDA and CDR2 SQIVND (reference sequence). The V segment lost 3 bases and the J segment 3 bases; nucleotides outside the gene matches: 5.

The chain employs TRBV27 and TRBJ1-6, with 9 bases that match TRBD1. The CDR3 is 15 amino acids. V shed 5 bases, J shed 5 bases, and the junction held 4 bases outside the gene matches. The germline V gene has CDR1 MNHEY and CDR2 SMNVEV (reference sequence). The CDR3 sequence: CASSPGQGHNSPLHF. The CDR3, as DNA: TGTGCCAGCAGTCCAGGACAGGGGCATAATTCACCCCTCCACTTT.

This chain uses TRBV5-6 with TRBJ1-6, with D uncertain. Trimming removed 5 bases at V and 4 bases at J, with 16 bases between. The CDR3 runs to 16 residues. CDR1 and CDR2 (germline): SGHDT, YYEEEE. For the CDR3, the DNA is TGTGCCAGCAGTATCAAAGGAGAAATTTATAATTCACCCCTCCACTTT. This sequence encodes CASSIKGEIYNSPLHF.

The J gene is TRBJ1-5, the V gene TRBV6-1, with D hard to call. CDR1 MNHNS and CDR2 SASEGT come from the germline V gene. CDR3 length equals 13 residues. Trimming removed 0 bases from V and 6 bases from J, with 6 bases in between. Written as DNA, the CDR3 is TGTGCCAGCAGTGAAGCGCGGGGTCAGCCCCAGCATTTT. This encodes CASSEARGQPQHF.

The V call is TRBV29-1, the J call TRBJ2-6; possible D gene TRBD1, 6 bases. CDR3 length: 16 amino acids. Germline values: CDR1 SQVTM, CDR2 ANQGSEA. V lost 6 bases and J 0 bases, leaving 15 bases between the germline ends. CDR3 in amino acids: CSVGTSTTSGANVLTF. The CDR3 DNA reads as TGCAGCGTCGGGACATCCACCACCTCTGGGGCCAACGTCCTGACTTTC. The entire variable domain, with the rest obtained from reference TRBV29-1 and TRBJ2-6, is as follows: SAVISQKPSRDICQRGTSLTIQCQVDSQVTMMFWYRQQPGQSLTLIATANQGSEATYESGFVIDKFPISRPNLTFSTLTVSNMSPEDSSIYLCSVGTSTTSGANVLTFGAGSRLTVL.

The chain couples TRBV10-3 to TRBJ2-7, with 9 bases matching TRBD1. There are 16 residues in the CDR3. CDR1 and CDR2 (germline): ENHRY, SYGVKD. The J segment lost 0 bases and the V segment lost 0 bases, leaving 3 bases of the junction unmatched. CDR3 loop: CAISESTGGNSYEQYF. The CDR3 DNA sequence: TGTGCCATCAGTGAGTCGACAGGGGGAAACTCCTACGAGCAGTACTTC.

J is TRBJ2-7 and V is TRBV29-1; D is tentatively TRBD1 or TRBD2 (5 bases each). The CDR3 is 14 amino acids. V lost 6 bases and J 6 bases, leaving 21 bases between the germline ends. Germline V gene sequence: CDR1 SQVTM, CDR2 ANQGSEA. The chain's CDR3 is CSVGRGRRPLEQYF. CDR3 DNA: TGCAGCGTGGGAAGGGGTCGGAGGCCCCTCGAGCAGTACTTC.

V usage is TRBV28 and J usage is TRBJ2-3; 7 nucleotides agree with TRBD2. This CDR3 is 17 amino acids long. Germline lookup yields CDR1 MDHEN and CDR2 SYDVKM. V shed 6 bases and J 2 bases; nucleotides not matched to a gene: 14. As DNA, the CDR3 is TGTGCCAGCAGCCCGGTCGCGGGAGTGGTAGTCACAGATACGCAGTATTTT. Translating gives CASSPVAGVVVTDTQYF.